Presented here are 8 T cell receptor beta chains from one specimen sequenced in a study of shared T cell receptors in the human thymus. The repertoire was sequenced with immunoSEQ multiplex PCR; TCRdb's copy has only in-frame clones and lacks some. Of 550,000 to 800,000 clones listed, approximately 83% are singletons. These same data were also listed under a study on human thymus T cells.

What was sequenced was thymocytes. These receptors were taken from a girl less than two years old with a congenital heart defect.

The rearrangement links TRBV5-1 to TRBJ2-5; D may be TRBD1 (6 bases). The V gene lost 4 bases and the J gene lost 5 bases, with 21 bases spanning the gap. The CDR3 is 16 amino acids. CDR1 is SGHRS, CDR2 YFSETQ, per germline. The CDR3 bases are TGCGCCAGCAGCCCCAGCGAACAGGGAAGGATGGAGACCCAGTACTTC. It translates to CASSPSEQGRMETQYF. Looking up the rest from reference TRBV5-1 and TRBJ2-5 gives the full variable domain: KAGVTQTPRYLIKTRGQQVTLSCSPISGHRSVSWYQQTPGQGLQFLFEYFSETQRNKGNFPGRFSGRQFSNSRSEMNVSTLELGDSALYLCASSPSEQGRMETQYFGPGTRLLVL.

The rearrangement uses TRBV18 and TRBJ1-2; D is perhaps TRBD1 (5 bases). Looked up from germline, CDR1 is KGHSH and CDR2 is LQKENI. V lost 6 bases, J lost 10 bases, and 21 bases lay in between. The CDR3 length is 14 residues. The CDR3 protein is CASSRTLGNAVYTF. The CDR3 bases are TGTGCCAGCTCCCGGACATTGGGGAATGCTGTCTACACCTTC.

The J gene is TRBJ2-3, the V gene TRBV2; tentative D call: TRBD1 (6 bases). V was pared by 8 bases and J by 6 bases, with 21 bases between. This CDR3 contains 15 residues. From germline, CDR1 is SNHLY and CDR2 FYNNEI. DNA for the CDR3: TGTGCCAGCCATAGACCGGGACACCTTTTTGATACGCAGTATTTT. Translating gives CASHRPGHLFDTQYF.

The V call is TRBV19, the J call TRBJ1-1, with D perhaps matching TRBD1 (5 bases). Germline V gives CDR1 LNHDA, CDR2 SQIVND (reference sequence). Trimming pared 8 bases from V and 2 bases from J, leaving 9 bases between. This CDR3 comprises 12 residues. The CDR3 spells CASGQGNTEAFF. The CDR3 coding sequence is TGTGCCAGTGGTCAGGGCAACACTGAAGCTTTCTTT.

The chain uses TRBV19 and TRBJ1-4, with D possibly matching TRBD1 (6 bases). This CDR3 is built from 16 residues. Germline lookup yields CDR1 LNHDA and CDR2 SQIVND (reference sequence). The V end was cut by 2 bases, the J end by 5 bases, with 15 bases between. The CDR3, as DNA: TGTGCCAGTAGTATAAGGAGGACAGCCAAAAATGAAAAACTGTTTTTT. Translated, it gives CASSIRRTAKNEKLFF.

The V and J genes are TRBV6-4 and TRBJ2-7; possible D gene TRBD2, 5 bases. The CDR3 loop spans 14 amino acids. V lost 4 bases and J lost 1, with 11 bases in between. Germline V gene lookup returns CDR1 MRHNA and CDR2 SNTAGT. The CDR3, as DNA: TGTGCCAGCAGTGTGTTCTCGGGGTCCTACGAGCAGTACTTC. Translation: CASSVFSGSYEQYF.

As DNA, the CDR3 is TGTGCCAGCAGCCACCAGAAAGCTGGAAACACCATATATTTT. Its translation is CASSHQKAGNTIYF. The chain employs TRBV14 and TRBJ1-3; D gene ambiguous. The CDR3 runs to 14 residues. Trimming removed 3 bases from V and 2 bases from J, with 8 bases in between. The germline gives CDR1 SGHDN, CDR2 FVKESK. Together with reference TRBV14 and TRBJ1-3, the CDR3 gives the full variable domain: EAGVTQFPSHSVIEKGQTVTLRCDPISGHDNLYWYRRVMGKEIKFLLHFVKESKQDESGMPNNRFLAERTGGTYSTLKVQPAELEDSGVYFCASSHQKAGNTIYFGEGSWLTVV.

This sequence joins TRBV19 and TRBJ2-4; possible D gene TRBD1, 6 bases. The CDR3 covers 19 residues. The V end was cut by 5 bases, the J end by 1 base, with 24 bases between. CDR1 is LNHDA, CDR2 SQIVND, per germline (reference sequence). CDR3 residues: CASSSGAGSRQGAKNIQYF. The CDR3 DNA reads TGTGCCAGTAGTTCAGGGGCTGGGAGTAGGCAAGGGGCCAAAAACATTCAGTACTTC.